Below, 25 T cell receptor beta chains from the same sample are listed, as sequenced in a study of CD8 T cells in ankylosing spondylitis. TCRdb recomputed calls from the 5' RACE reads with MiXCR, one row per CDR3 protein. The data contain around 220,000 distinct CDR3 sequences, more than 9% of them singletons. Sequencing was carried out using blood, either unsorted or a sorted T cell fraction (not recorded which). These receptors were obtained from a male donor with ankylosing spondylitis or in good health (not recorded which).

This clonotype was detected a few times. V and J are TRBV7-2 and TRBJ2-1; the match to TRBD1 covers 7 bases. This CDR3 spans 16 amino acids. Trimming removed 5 bases from V and 7 bases from J; junction bases left unmatched: 14. The germline CDR1 and CDR2 sequences are SGHTA and FQGNSA. The DNA of the CDR3 is TGTGCCAGCAGCGGCGACAGGGTCGGGCGTGAGAATGAGCAGTTCTTC. Amino acid sequence: CASSGDRVGRENEQFF.

This clonotype was seen a few times. The J gene is TRBJ1-6, the V gene TRBV10-3, with 8 bases lining up with TRBD1. CDR3 length equals 13 residues. CDR1 ENHRY and CDR2 SYGVKD come from the germline V gene. J was trimmed by 10 bases and V by 6 bases; bases with no gene match: 5. In DNA form, the CDR3 reads TGTGCCATCAGGGACAGGGTAGACTCACCCCTCCACTTT. Translation gives CAIRDRVDSPLHF.

This clonotype was seen repeatedly, ten times or more. V gene TRBV29-1 combines with J gene TRBJ2-7; D is possibly TRBD1 (5 bases). Germline V gives CDR1 SQVTM, CDR2 ANQGSEA. The length of the CDR3 is 14 residues. With 1 base removed from V and 5 bases from J, the gap between germline ends came to 15 bases. The DNA of the CDR3 is TGCAGCGTTGAAGGGGGCAGGGATGTCGACGAGCAGTACTTC. Amino acids: CSVEGGRDVDEQYF.

In regard to this clonotype: Being one base from a much bigger clone, this may be a read error. The V and J genes are TRBV5-1 and TRBJ1-2; possibly TRBD1 for D (6 bases). The germline V gene encodes CDR1 SGHRS and CDR2 YFSETQ. CDR3 length: 13 amino acids. Trimming shortened V by 0 bases and J by 12 bases, and 15 bases separated the two germline ends. The CDR3 protein is CASSLDTGWGDTF. CDR3 sequence (DNA): TGCGCCAGCAGCTTGGACACAGGGTGGGGCGACACCTTC.

This clonotype was seen only a few times. The chain employs TRBV4-2 and TRBJ1-1, with D possibly TRBD1 on 5 matching bases. This CDR3 has 16 residues. V was clipped by 1 base and J by 1 base, with 13 bases between them. In germline, CDR1 is LGHNA, CDR2 YNFKEQ. The CDR3 is CASSQVRSGRNTEAFF. CDR3 DNA: TGTGCCAGCAGCCAAGTAAGGTCAGGGCGGAACACTGAAGCTTTCTTT.

This clonotype was recorded at least ten times. The V call is TRBV6-2 or TRBV6-3, the J call TRBJ2-5, with D perhaps TRBD2 (5 bases). V was pared by 7 bases and J by 1 base, with 10 bases between. Germline lookup yields CDR1 MNHEY and CDR2 SVGEGT. The CDR3 is 13 amino acids. As DNA, the CDR3 is TGTGCCAGCACCCGGGGAGTCCAAGAGACCCAGTACTTC. It is translated as CASTRGVQETQYF.

The rearrangement links TRBV12-3 or TRBV12-4 to TRBJ2-2; D is unclear. The V and J ends lost 6 bases and 4 bases respectively, with 9 bases between them. CDR3 size: 13 residues. The CDR3 DNA sequence: TGTGCCAGCAGCCTACAGCTCACCGGGGAGCTGTTTTTT. Its translation is CASSLQLTGELFF.

This clonotype was detected many times. This chain connects TRBV20-1 to TRBJ2-7, with 8 bases matching TRBD1. The CDR3 is 15 amino acids. Germline CDR1 DFQATT, CDR2 SNEGSKA (reference sequence). J was trimmed by 3 bases and V by 7 bases; bases with no gene match: 14. The DNA for the CDR3 is TGCAGTGTTACTCCCCCCGGGACAGGCTTCTACGAGCAGTACTTC. As protein: CSVTPPGTGFYEQYF.

The chain has TRBV6-1 and TRBJ1-5; no clear D. Germline CDR1 is MNHNS and CDR2 is SASEGT. The germline V and J ends were trimmed by 3 bases and 6 bases, with 3 bases remaining between them. The CDR3 consists of 11 residues. The chain's CDR3 is CASSDTQPQHF. CDR3 bases: TGTGCCAGCAGTGACACTCAGCCCCAGCATTTT.

The table lists this clonotype with a few counts. The chain joins TRBV6-5 to TRBJ2-7; the D gene is possibly TRBD1 (5 bases). Germline assignment: CDR1 MNHEY and CDR2 SVGAGI. The germline V and J ends were trimmed by 4 bases and 4 bases, with 11 bases remaining between them. CDR3 length equals 13 residues. The CDR3 spells CASSSINRYEQYF. CDR3 coding DNA: TGTGCCAGCAGTTCCATCAACAGGTACGAGCAGTACTTC.

V gene TRBV29-1 combines with J gene TRBJ2-1; no clear D. V was shortened by 4 bases and J by 9 bases, with 7 bases between the two germline ends. The germline CDR1 and CDR2 sequences are SQVTM and ANQGSEA. The CDR3 is 10 amino acids. This CDR3 is CSVAEREQFF. The DNA of the CDR3 is TGCAGCGTTGCCGAGCGTGAGCAGTTCTTC.

This clonotype was picked up many times. The rearrangement joins TRBV10-3 to TRBJ2-5; 10 nucleotides agree with TRBD1. The CDR3 has 14 amino acids. The germline CDR1 and CDR2 sequences are ENHRY and SYGVKD. J lost 5 bases, V lost 4 bases, and 4 bases had no gene match. In DNA form, the CDR3 reads TGTGCCATCAGTGGACAGGGGGCTATGGAGACCCAGTACTTC. This gives the protein CAISGQGAMETQYF.

Ten or more counts support this clonotype. The chain has TRBV7-8 and TRBJ2-1, with 9 bases that match TRBD2. Trimming removed 2 bases from V and 5 bases from J; junction bases left unmatched: 4. The CDR3 is made up of 15 amino acids. Germline values: CDR1 SGHVS, CDR2 FQNEAQ. The CDR3 sequence: CASSLRSGGNNEQFF. CDR3 nucleotide sequence: TGTGCCAGCAGCTTACGGAGCGGGGGGAACAATGAGCAGTTCTTC.

CDR3 loop: CSATGTGPPGELFF. CDR3 DNA: TGCAGTGCAACCGGGACAGGGCCCCCCGGGGAGCTGTTTTTT. This chain joins TRBV20-1 and TRBJ2-2; 9 positions match TRBD1. J lost 6 bases, V lost 6 bases, and 8 bases had no gene match. Germline CDR1 reads DFQATT; CDR2 reads SNEGSKA (reference sequence). The CDR3 totals 14 residues.

This clonotype was counted ten times or more. The chain uses TRBV6-1 and TRBJ1-2; D is possibly TRBD1 (6 bases). CDR3 size: 15 residues. Germline V gene lookup returns CDR1 MNHNS and CDR2 SASEGT. The V gene lost 7 bases and the J gene lost 4 bases, with 19 bases spanning the gap. The CDR3 region is CASNPMRTDLYGYTF. The DNA for the CDR3 is TGTGCCAGCAACCCAATGCGGACAGACCTCTATGGCTACACCTTC.

This clonotype has ten or more counts. The V call is TRBV9, the J call TRBJ1-3; no clear D. The ends were cut back, 5 bases at V and 0 bases at J, with 12 bases in the middle. This CDR3 spans 15 amino acids. Germline CDR1 reads SGDLS; CDR2 reads YYNGEE. The CDR3 is CASSGGRTSGNTIYF. In nucleotides, the CDR3 is TGTGCCAGCAGTGGTGGACGGACCTCTGGAAACACCATATATTTT.

The V and J genes are TRBV28 and TRBJ1-6; 7 bases are a match to TRBD1. V was pared by 5 bases and J by 18 bases, with 22 bases of the junction left unmatched. The CDR3 spans 16 residues. The V gene's germline CDR1 is MDHEN and CDR2 SYDVKM. In DNA form, the CDR3 reads TGTGCCAGCAGTCTCGAAACACAGGGGACGCCGTATTCACCCCACTTT. It translates to CASSLETQGTPYSPHF.

This clonotype was counted many times. This CDR3 reads CSARALRGGSTDTQYF. CDR3 bases: TGCAGTGCTAGAGCCCTGAGAGGGGGCAGCACAGATACGCAGTATTTT. This chain links TRBV20-1 with TRBJ2-3; 7 bases are shared with TRBD1. The J segment lost 0 bases and the V segment lost 1 base, leaving 7 bases of the junction unmatched. This CDR3 region has 16 residues. Germline-derived CDR1 and CDR2 are DFQATT and SNEGSKA (reference sequence).

Regarding this clonotype: Possible read error: a much larger clone is one base away. This likely comes from a read error, as the CDR3 has no conserved phenylalanine or tryptophan at its end. The rearrangement links TRBV5-1 to TRBJ2-6; possibly TRBD1 or TRBD2 for D (5 bases each). Germline V gene lookup returns CDR1 SGHRS and CDR2 YFSETQ. The CDR3 loop spans 16 amino acids. Trimming left V 3 bases short and J 0 bases short, with 10 bases between. CDR3 sequence reads: CASSWDGSSGANVLTL. The CDR3 bases are TGCGCCAGCAGCTGGGACGGAAGCTCTGGGGCCAACGTCCTGACTCTC.

The CDR3, as DNA: TGTGCCAGCAGCCAAGGACAGAACACTGAAGCTTTCTTT. Amino acid sequence: CASSQGQNTEAFF. V usage is TRBV4-2 and J usage is TRBJ1-1, with D unclear. CDR1 is LGHNA and CDR2 is YNFKEQ in the germline V gene. V dropped 1 base and J dropped 1 base, with 4 bases sitting between them. The CDR3 extends over 13 amino acids.

This clonotype turned up a few times. The J gene is TRBJ2-1, the V gene TRBV3-1; 8 bases are shared with TRBD2. The CDR3 runs to 17 residues. J gave up 7 bases and V 4 bases, and 15 bases lay outside the gene matches. The germline V gene has CDR1 LGHDT and CDR2 YNNKEL (reference sequence). CDR3 amino acids: CASSRETGGLYLNEQFF. Written as DNA, the CDR3 is TGTGCCAGCAGCCGGGAGACGGGGGGGCTCTATTTGAATGAGCAGTTCTTC.

This clonotype was seen repeatedly, ten times or more. This chain connects TRBV28 to TRBJ2-7, with 7 bases aligning to TRBD2. CDR1 and CDR2 (germline): MDHEN, SYDVKM. The CDR3 runs to 15 residues. After removal of 2 bases from V and 5 bases from J, the junction contained 9 bases not matched to a gene. Here the CDR3 DNA reads TGTGCCAGCAGTTTACCCGGGAGGTCCAGGAACGAGCAGTACTTC. The encoded protein is CASSLPGRSRNEQYF.

There are many counts of this clonotype. V is TRBV27 and J is TRBJ1-2, with a possible D match to TRBD1 (5 bases). This CDR3 has 14 residues. Germline CDR1 and CDR2: MNHEY and SMNVEV (reference sequence). With 4 bases removed from V and 8 bases from J, the gap between germline ends came to 17 bases. DNA for the CDR3: TGTGCCAGCAGTTCTTACCGGGACTTTGAGGGCTACACCTTC. Encoded protein: CASSSYRDFEGYTF.

This chain links TRBV19 with TRBJ2-2; 11 bases are shared with TRBD1. After removal of 3 bases from V and 4 bases from J, the junction contained 7 bases not matched to a gene. This CDR3 has 17 residues. The germline V gene encodes CDR1 LNHDA and CDR2 SQIVND (reference sequence). CDR3 loop: CASSIGAGTGGTGELFF. CDR3 nucleotides: TGTGCCAGTAGTATCGGGGCGGGGACAGGGGGCACCGGGGAGCTGTTTTTT. Combining the CDR3 with reference TRBV19 and TRBJ2-2 gives the whole variable domain DGGITQSPKYLFRKEGQNVTLSCEQNLNHDAMYWYRQDPGQGLRLIYYSQIVNDFQKGDIAEGYSVSREKKESFPLTVTSAQKNPTAFYLCASSIGAGTGGTGELFFGEGSRLTVL.

The V call is TRBV3-1, the J call TRBJ1-4; D is unclear. The V end was cut by 3 bases, the J end by 8 bases, with 13 bases between. Germline CDR1 reads LGHDT; CDR2 reads YNNKEL (reference sequence). The CDR3 is 14 amino acids. CDR3 region: CASSQGTRLEKLFF. The CDR3 DNA reads as TGTGCCAGCAGCCAGGGCACTCGATTAGAAAAACTGTTTTTT.